A selection of T cell receptor beta chains follows, all from one sample in a study of T cell responses to AZD1222 COVID-19 vaccine. Produced via immunoSEQ multiplex PCR; TCRdb's table is partial and in-frame only. The sample has about 99,000 clones; around nine tenths are singletons. Sequenced here: peripheral blood, sampled on day 0 of AZD1222 vaccination. These receptors originate from an adult in good health. CDR3s include the opening cysteine and the closing phenylalanine or tryptophan. The D gene is left open where the match is weak. A row's size may be missing; if present it is once, few, many or a size class.

TRBJ1-5 . TRBV5-6 . TGTGCCAGCAGCTTATTGAATCAGCCCCAGCATTTT CASSLLNQPQHF
TRBJ1-6 . TRBV10-3 once TGTGCCATCTTTTGGGAGGGATCCTATAATTCACCCCTCCACTTT CAIFWEGSYNSPLHF
TRBJ1-1 . TRBV3-1/TRBV3-2 . TGTGCCAGCAGCCAAAACACCATTCCGGCTTTCTTT CASSQNTIPAFF
TRBJ2-3 . TRBV2 . TGTGCCAGCAGTGAGCTTAGTGGGGGGGCAGGCACGCAGTATTTT CASSELSGGAGTQYF
TRBJ2-5 TRBD2 TRBV19 . TGTGCCAGTAGTATCCGAGGCGCTAGCGGGGGTGTATGGACCCAGTACTTC CASSIRGASGGVWTQYF
TRBJ2-6 . TRBV6-4 . TGTGCCAGCAGTCCGGGACAAAAATCTGGGGCCAACGTCCTGACTTTC CASSPGQKSGANVLTF
TRBJ1-5 . TRBV19 . TGTGCCAGTATTCTTTGGGGGGGTTTTTATCAGCCCCAGCATTTT CASILWGGFYQPQHF
TRBJ1-1 . TRBV27 . TGTGCCAGCAGTTTATCCGGGGTCACTGAAGCTTTCTTT CASSLSGVTEAFF
TRBJ1-2 . TRBV20-1 . TGCAGTGCTAGAGAAGGGCAAGGCTACACCTTC CSAREGQGYTF
TRBJ1-4 TRBD1 TRBV7-9 . TGTGCCAGCAGCCAAGGACAGGGTCCTGAAAAACTGTTTTTT CASSQGQGPEKLFF
TRBJ2-1 TRBD2 TRBV19 . TGTGCCAGTTCCCGGTATGGTGGGGGGGGTACCTACAATGAGCAGTTCTTC CASSRYGGGGTYNEQFF
TRBJ2-3 TRBD2 TRBV9 . TGTGCCAGCAGCGATGAATCGGGAGGGAGCACAGATACGCAGTATTTT CASSDESGGSTDTQYF
TRBJ2-2 TRBD2 TRBV4-1 few TGCGCCAGCAGGTTCTCGTTAGCGGGGGGTGCCGGGGAGCTGTTTTTT CASRFSLAGGAGELFF
TRBJ2-2 TRBD1 TRBV12-5 . TGTGCTAGTGGTGACCCGGGACAGGGGGGGACCGGGGAGCTGTTTTTT CASGDPGQGGTGELFF
TRBJ2-5 . TRBV9 . TGTGCCAGCAGCGTAGCTACGGCAGGGGGAGGGTCGGAGACCCAGTACTTC CASSVATAGGGSETQYF